Shown below are 29 T cell receptor beta chains from a single sample sequenced in a study of blood T cell repertoires in COVID-19. The protocol was immunoSEQ multiplex PCR, while the TCRdb copy is restricted to in-frame clones and leaves out a portion. The data show roughly 290,000 clones, with 90% seen just once and approximately 1.5% held by the top ten. Sequenced: PBMCs or T cells enriched from blood (not recorded which). Every receptor here comes from a woman aged 18 to 35 with acute COVID-19.

The CDR3 coding sequence is TGTGCCACCGCACGAACAGGATATTCTGCCGGGGAGCTGTTTTTT. Translation: CATARTGYSAGELFF. The rearrangement links TRBV24-1 to TRBJ2-2, with D maybe TRBD1 (5 bases). The germline gives CDR1 KGHDR, CDR2 SFDVKD. The CDR3 length is 15 residues. V was pared by 9 bases and J by 6 bases, with 19 bases between.

This clone was recorded only once. The chain combines TRBV5-1 with TRBJ2-6; TRBD1 aligns across 8 bases. The germline CDR1 and CDR2 sequences are SGHRS and YFSETQ. The CDR3 runs 17 residues. The V segment lost 4 bases and the J segment 0 bases; nucleotides outside the gene matches: 6. This CDR3 is CASSHWTGRSGANVLTF. The DNA for the CDR3 is TGCGCCAGCAGCCACTGGACAGGGCGCTCTGGGGCCAACGTCCTGACTTTC.

The chain couples TRBV4-1 to TRBJ2-7; 8 bases map to TRBD2. CDR3 size: 16 residues. From germline, CDR1 is MGHRA and CDR2 YSYEKL. V trimming: 4 bases; J trimming: 0 bases; junction bases outside the gene matches: 8. The chain's CDR3 is CASSRTYGTSSYEQYF. CDR3 nucleotide sequence: TGCGCCAGCAGCCGCACGTACGGGACTAGCTCCTACGAGCAGTACTTC.

The V and J genes are TRBV6-5 and TRBJ1-1; TRBD1 matches 10 bases. The ends lost 6 bases at V and 5 bases at J; junction bases unmatched: 6. The germline V gene encodes CDR1 MNHEY and CDR2 SVGAGI. This CDR3 region has 14 residues. The CDR3 reads CASSYDRGPTEAFF. For the CDR3, the DNA is TGTGCCAGCAGCTACGACAGGGGGCCTACTGAAGCTTTCTTT.

This chain links TRBV7-8 with TRBJ2-1, with TRBD2 identical over 7 bases. Unmatched junction bases numbered 15, after V lost 5 bases and J lost 8 bases. The CDR3 spans 16 residues. Germline V CDR1 and CDR2: SGHVS, FQNEAQ. Here the CDR3 reads CASSPSGRLFIDEQFF. In nucleotides, the CDR3 is TGTGCCAGCAGCCCTAGCGGACGTCTATTTATCGATGAGCAGTTCTTC.

The V and J genes are TRBV29-1 and TRBJ1-2; 7 bases match TRBD1. Germline V gene sequence: CDR1 SQVTM, CDR2 ANQGSEA. The CDR3 loop spans 14 amino acids. The V segment lost 1 base and the J segment 2 bases; nucleotides outside the gene matches: 4. This CDR3 reads CSVEGADRNYGYTF. The CDR3 bases are TGCAGCGTTGAAGGTGCGGACAGGAACTATGGCTACACCTTC.

This chain links TRBV7-2 with TRBJ1-2, with a possible D match to TRBD1 (6 bases). The CDR3 is 15 residues long. Trimming removed 1 base at V and 4 bases at J, with 13 bases between. The germline V gene encodes CDR1 SGHTA and CDR2 FQGNSA. This CDR3 is CASSLDLGGAYGYTF. For the CDR3, the DNA is TGTGCCAGCAGCTTAGACTTAGGGGGGGCCTATGGCTACACCTTC.

The chain couples TRBV7-3 to TRBJ2-1; tentative D call: TRBD2 (6 bases). The CDR3 extends over 14 amino acids. The germline V gene has CDR1 SGHTA and CDR2 FQGTGA. The V end was cut by 3 bases, the J end by 5 bases, with 11 bases between. CDR3 in DNA: TGTGCCAGCAGCTTGGCGGGATCGGACAATGAGCAGTTCTTC. Protein product: CASSLAGSDNEQFF.

The chain couples TRBV7-6 to TRBJ2-5; D remains ambiguous. V lost 2 bases and J 5 bases, leaving 15 bases between the germline ends. The V gene's germline CDR1 is SGHVS and CDR2 FNYEAQ. This CDR3 spans 15 amino acids. The CDR3 loop reads CASSLFWAHMETQYF. The CDR3 bases are TGTGCCAGCAGCTTATTTTGGGCACACATGGAGACCCAGTACTTC.

The rearrangement uses TRBV6-5 and TRBJ2-3; 9 bases are a match to TRBD1. Germline V lookup: CDR1 MNHEY, CDR2 SVGAGI. There are 15 residues in the CDR3. J gave up 2 bases and V 6 bases, and 6 bases lay outside the gene matches. In DNA form, the CDR3 reads TGTGCCAGCAGATTTAACAGGGGGCTCACAGATACGCAGTATTTT. Translation: CASRFNRGLTDTQYF.

This clone showed up just once. V usage is TRBV12-3 or TRBV12-4 and J usage is TRBJ2-1, with TRBD2 matching over 8 bases. V shed 6 bases, J shed 7 bases, and the junction held 5 bases outside the gene matches. The CDR3 totals 13 residues. CDR3 residues: CASRFAGGNEQFF. The DNA for the CDR3 is TGTGCCAGCAGGTTCGCGGGGGGTAATGAGCAGTTCTTC.

The chain combines TRBV25-1 with TRBJ2-2, with 7 positions matching TRBD1. This CDR3 spans 15 amino acids. CDR1 is MGHDK and CDR2 is SYGVNS in the germline V gene. The ends lost 5 bases at V and 3 bases at J; junction bases unmatched: 6. The CDR3, as DNA: TGTGCCAGCAGTCCAAGACAGGGAGACACCGGGGAGCTGTTTTTT. This sequence encodes CASSPRQGDTGELFF.

The chain uses TRBV11-2 and TRBJ2-3; TRBD2 agrees at 9 bases. Germline-derived CDR1 and CDR2 are SGHAT and FQNNGV. The trim removed 4 bases at V and 2 bases at J, leaving 13 bases unmatched. This CDR3 has 18 residues. The CDR3 bases are TGTGCCAGCAGCTCATACTACTTGAGCGGGAGGACCACAGATACGCAGTATTTT. Its translation: CASSSYYLSGRTTDTQYF.

V gene TRBV30 combines with J gene TRBJ2-3, with 7 bases matching TRBD2. Germline CDR1 GTSNPN, CDR2 SVGIG (reference sequence). V trimming: 0 bases; J trimming: 1 base; junction bases outside the gene matches: 4. The CDR3 is 15 residues long. The CDR3 DNA follows: TGTGCCTGGAGTGTACGCCTAGCGGGCACAGATACGCAGTATTTT. It yields the protein CAWSVRLAGTDTQYF. The whole variable domain, filled in from reference TRBV30 and TRBJ2-3, reads SQTIHQWPATLVQPVGSPLSLECTVEGTSNPNLYWYRQAAGRGLQLLFYSVGIGQISSEVPQNLSASRPQDRQFILSSKKLLLSDSGFYLCAWSVRLAGTDTQYFGPGTRLTVL.

This clone was counted a single time. This chain joins TRBV5-4 and TRBJ2-5; 7 positions agree with TRBD2. The trim removed 4 bases at V and 7 bases at J, leaving 7 bases unmatched. Germline V gene data show CDR1 as SGHNT and CDR2 as YYREEE (reference sequence). This CDR3 contains 13 residues. CDR3 sequence reads: CASSTTSAGTQYF. CDR3 DNA: TGTGCCAGCAGCACTACTAGCGCGGGGACCCAGTACTTC.

V gene TRBV24-1 combines with J gene TRBJ2-3, with 8 bases fitting TRBD1. Per the germline V gene, CDR1 is KGHDR and CDR2 is SFDVKD. The CDR3 has 16 residues. Trimming took 9 bases from V and 3 from J; bases not matched to a gene: 13. CDR3 nucleotides: TGTGCCACCCTCAGACCAGGGGGCCGATCGACAGATACGCAGTATTTT. It specifies CATLRPGGRSTDTQYF.

In this sample, this clone turned up once. V usage is TRBV3-1 (or the pseudogene TRBV3-2) and J usage is TRBJ2-7; 9 positions agree with TRBD1. CDR1 is LGHDT and CDR2 is YNNKEL in the germline V gene (reference sequence). This CDR3 is 15 amino acids long. The trim removed 4 bases at V and 6 bases at J, leaving 10 bases unmatched. For the CDR3, the DNA is TGTGCCAGCAGCCTAACCGGGACAGGGTGGAGCGAGCAGTACTTC. It translates to CASSLTGTGWSEQYF.

The V and J genes are TRBV2 and TRBJ1-1, with a weak D call TRBD1 (5 bases). This CDR3 has 12 amino acids. Trimming stripped 5 bases from V and 4 bases from J, with 8 bases between. Germline assignment: CDR1 SNHLY and CDR2 FYNNEI. This CDR3 is CASSWGSTEAFF. CDR3 nucleotide sequence: TGTGCCAGCAGTTGGGGCAGCACTGAAGCTTTCTTT.

This clone was counted once. The chain uses TRBV27 and TRBJ2-3; TRBD2 aligns across 8 bases. Germline CDR1 reads MNHEY; CDR2 reads SMNVEV (reference sequence). The CDR3 has 16 amino acids. V shed 3 bases and J 3 bases; nucleotides not matched to a gene: 8. The CDR3 DNA is TGTGCCAGCAGTTTTCTTGCGGGAGGAGGAACAGATACGCAGTATTTT. It is translated as CASSFLAGGGTDTQYF.

The V gene is TRBV19, the J gene TRBJ1-5, with 7 bases matching TRBD1. The CDR3 has 18 residues. Looked up from germline, CDR1 is LNHDA and CDR2 is SQIVND (reference sequence). V lost 7 bases to trimming and J lost 7 bases; unmatched junction nucleotides: 22. This CDR3 is CASKFRGGSSSTSQPQHF. The CDR3 DNA sequence: TGTGCCAGTAAGTTTCGAGGGGGCTCTTCATCCACATCACAGCCCCAGCATTTT.

The count of this clone is one. CDR3: CASSAEGSNQPQHF. The CDR3 DNA follows: TGTGCCAGCAGCGCGGAGGGGTCAAATCAGCCCCAGCATTTT. The chain combines TRBV2 with TRBJ1-5; TRBD1 might be the D (5 bases). The V end was cut by 6 bases, the J end by 4 bases, with 13 bases between. This CDR3 has 14 residues. Per germline, CDR1 SNHLY and CDR2 FYNNEI.

The CDR3 loop is CASSVGPSSYEQYF. CDR3 nucleotide sequence: TGTGCCAGCAGCGTAGGGCCTAGCTCCTACGAGCAGTACTTC. The chain is built from TRBV9 and TRBJ2-7; D is ambiguous. Trimming took 0 bases from V and 0 from J, leaving 7 bases between them. Germline CDR1 is SGDLS and CDR2 is YYNGEE. The CDR3 is made up of 14 amino acids.

The chain has TRBV19 and TRBJ1-4; D not resolved. The germline V gene has CDR1 LNHDA and CDR2 SQIVND (reference sequence). The CDR3 spans 14 residues. The V gene lost 4 bases and the J gene lost 0 bases, with 6 bases spanning the gap. The DNA for the CDR3 is TGTGCCAGTAGTACCCGTGCAACTAATGAAAAACTGTTTTTT. Translating it yields CASSTRATNEKLFF.

V usage is TRBV29-1 and J usage is TRBJ2-1, with a possible D match to TRBD2 (6 bases). Trimming stripped 2 bases from V and 2 bases from J, with 10 bases between. The CDR3 contains 14 residues. Germline assignment: CDR1 SQVTM and CDR2 ANQGSEA. CDR3: CSVESGEAYNEQFF. As DNA, the CDR3 is TGCAGCGTTGAATCGGGAGAGGCCTACAATGAGCAGTTCTTC.

The rearrangement links TRBV12-3 or TRBV12-4 to TRBJ2-2; D unclear. The CDR3 runs to 13 residues. Trimming stripped 2 bases from V and 4 bases from J, with 5 bases between. The chain's CDR3 is CASSLLSTGELFF. CDR3 bases: TGTGCCAGCAGTTTACTTTCCACCGGGGAGCTGTTTTTT.

J is TRBJ1-1 and V is TRBV5-5, with 10 bases identical to TRBD1. The CDR3 covers 15 residues. V trimming: 4 bases; J trimming: 1 base; junction bases outside the gene matches: 4. Germline V lookup: CDR1 SGHKS, CDR2 YYEKEE (reference sequence). CDR3 sequence reads: CASSLTGGPNTEAFF. CDR3 DNA sequence: TGTGCCAGCAGCCTGACAGGGGGCCCGAACACTGAAGCTTTCTTT.

The chain employs TRBV7-9 and TRBJ2-7; D may be TRBD1 (5 bases). The CDR3 is made up of 14 amino acids. Germline V gives CDR1 SEHNR, CDR2 FQNEAQ (reference sequence). Trimming shortened V by 4 bases and J by 4 bases, and 14 bases separated the two germline ends. The CDR3 loop reads CASSSPTATYEQYF. In DNA form, the CDR3 reads TGTGCCAGCAGCTCCCCGACAGCTACTTACGAGCAGTACTTC.

The rearrangement uses TRBV14 and TRBJ2-1; TRBD2 matches at 8 bases. CDR1 and CDR2 from the germline V gene are SGHDN and FVKESK. The V segment lost 2 bases and the J segment 3 bases; nucleotides outside the gene matches: 9. The CDR3 spans 17 residues. For the CDR3, the DNA is TGTGCCAGCAGCCAACTACTGATAGCGGGACTCTACAATGAGCAGTTCTTC. Translated: CASSQLLIAGLYNEQFF.

The CDR3 nucleotides are TGTGCCTTGACGGTTCGAGGGAGGCCCTACGAGCAGTACTTC. Translating it yields CALTVRGRPYEQYF. This rearrangement joins TRBV30 to TRBJ2-7, with D possibly TRBD2 on 6 matching bases. The CDR3 has 14 residues. The ends were cut back, 7 bases at V and 2 bases at J, with 18 bases in the middle. Germline V gene data show CDR1 as GTSNPN and CDR2 as SVGIG (reference sequence).